This T cell receptor (beta chain) was recovered during a study of T cell repertoires in cytomegalovirus infection (dated by TCRdb to between 2018 and 2020). General notes on the study: Recently identified HLA-C-restricted CMV epitopes, whose presentation resists viral immunomodulation, were targeted by peptide stimulations together with well-studied HLA-B-restricted epitopes. Donor HLA type was relevant to the analysis, as public TCR beta signatures indicated carriage of CMV infection together with the matching HLA type.

As regards this clonotype: Its cognate antigen has yet to be identified. Base qualities are not provided; no much larger clone lies one nucleotide away.

The research as a whole found: Cumulative frequency of public TCR beta family members discriminated carriers of CMV infection plus the relevant HLA type in this cohort and an independent approximately 360-donor cohort. The ex vivo response was dominated by HLA-C-restricted CMV-specific TCR beta clonotypes, which also provided the single most frequent clonotype in two of eight donors.

Sequenced using an Illumina HiSeq 1500. In TCRdb, the public reads were trimmed at Q25 with fastp and aligned with MiXCR, with productive beta chains retained. Rows with one shared CDR3 protein collapse into an entry with the most common genes and DNA. The sample data list around 430,000 distinct CDR3 sequences, and approximately 40% of these were observed just once. Roughly two fifths of the sample is taken by the ten largest. Germline trimming amounts to 8 bases on V and 4 bases on J, with 12 as the count of junction bases outside the gene matches. From the cysteine through the phenylalanine, the CDR3 covers 15 amino acids. The sequence is cut down to CDR3 DNA, 45 bases in frame from base 1. Read against the paper, the sample's treatment or condition label means: in vitro stimulation with specific CMV peptide epitopes to enrich CMV-specific T cells.

The V and J segments used are TRBV12-3 or TRBV12-4 and TRBJ2-5; 8 junctional bases match TRBD1. This TCR was sampled from a human donor in good health (CMV status not recorded). Some clones in this sample may be carry-over from other donors' samples. The starting material was cultured PBMCs, obtained from culture after CMV antigen stimulation. In nucleotide form, the sequence is TGTGCCAGCTTGTTAGGCAGGGGGCGAAGAGAGACCCAGTACTTC. Translated, this is CASLLGRGRRETQYF.